The clone carrying this T cell receptor (beta chain) came up a few times. The data belong to a study of blood T cell repertoires in COVID-19. Study in general: COVID-19 samples collected from the United States, Italy and Spain covered acute and convalescent phases. Nucleic acid was either cDNA or gDNA, and it came from T cells, B-cell-depleted T cells, or PBMCs.

In the study's own analysis: By means of reference gene primer amplification, nucleated cell counts were estimated. Profiled with immunoSEQ multiplex PCR; TCRdb holds only in-frame clones, not every one. The DNA was the basis for D and trimming; V, J and clone size are from that table. This table holds over 12,000 clones, 85% to 95% found once. The CDR3 has 20 amino acids. The sample was peripheral blood. The chain uses TRBV7-5 and TRBJ2-3; the DNA was not compared with TRBD2, the D call given in the table. TRBV7-5 is a recognized pseudogene. The TCR was taken from a human donor with active COVID-19. The donor label of this sample is uncertain. CDR3 sequence reads: CARSLGPREGPQKSTDTQYF. CDR3 DNA sequence: TGTGCCAGAAGCTTAGGGCCGCGGGAGGGCCCCCAAAAGAGCACAGATACGCAGTATTTT.